This is a list of T cell receptor beta chains from one sample in a study of blood T cell repertoires in COVID-19. Sequenced by immunoSEQ multiplex PCR; TCRdb stores in-frame clones only, minus some. Here the sample spans more than 150,000 clones, less than 90% being singletons. The specimen was peripheral blood. The receptors were gathered from a man aged 65 to 85 with active or convalescent COVID-19. The conserved cysteine and the conserved F or W are not part of the CDR3 here.

>TRBJ2-1|TRBV3-1/TRBV3-2|14
ASSLRTFSSYNEQF
>TRBJ1-6|TRBV4-3|15
ASSRETGDSYNSPLH
>TRBJ2-7|TRBV9|12
ASSVALYAYEQY
>TRBJ2-1|TRBV19|14
ASTDPARASYNEQF
>TRBJ2-7|TRBV12-3/TRBV12-4|10
ASTAEAYEQY
>TRBJ1-2|TRBV18|13
ASSPETPRGFGYT
>TRBJ1-2|TRBV11-3|12
ASSSGGGSNGYT
>TRBJ2-7|TRBV7-3|13
ASSLWPGGQYEQY
>TRBJ2-2|TRBV5-5|14
ASSSVYQREAGELF
>TRBJ1-2|TRBV27|14
ASSLSDSPSNYGYT
>TRBJ1-3|TRBV5-8|12
ASRRTGSGNTIY
>TRBJ2-7|TRBV6-6|11
ASSYGTGTEQY
>TRBJ1-1|TRBV28|11
ASTTSGYTEAF
>TRBJ1-1|TRBV7-8|10
ASTRRTSEAF
>TRBJ1-1|TRBV5-1|13
ASSLVAGMNTEAF
>TRBJ1-5|TRBV16|11
ASSQSPDQPQH
>TRBJ1-5|TRBV28|12
ASSLIPRNQPQH
>TRBJ1-5|TRBV15|11
ATKDRGNQPQH
>TRBJ2-1|TRBV4-3|13
ASSHATSGSNEQF
>TRBJ2-7|TRBV5-8|13
ASSLAGTANYEQY
>TRBJ1-1|TRBV9|11
ASSSNTGTEAF
>TRBJ1-1|TRBV19|11
ASSSRVRSEAF
>TRBJ2-7|TRBV5-1|13
ASSLAAASSYEQY
>TRBJ2-7|TRBV7-3|13
ASSYPGQGEGEQY
>TRBJ1-5|TRBV7-9|15
ASSSLGGAGGDQPQH
>TRBJ1-1|TRBV5-8|13
ASSLDPRGNTEAF
>TRBJ1-1|TRBV6-1|11
ASRSRVATEAF
>TRBJ2-5|TRBV5-4|14
ASSPSGTGGRETQY
>TRBJ1-1|TRBV11-1|13
ASSSGQTGRTEAF
>TRBJ1-1|TRBV5-1|13
ASSTAGISGTEAF
>TRBJ1-6|TRBV19|12
ASGYRGSNSPLH
>TRBJ2-3|TRBV5-4|11
ASSPRLTDTQY
>TRBJ1-4|TRBV5-1|13
ASSLRTAINEKLF
>TRBJ1-2|TRBV7-2|14
AHGPPRTGGAYGYT
>TRBJ2-1|TRBV20-1|9
SARDGRDPF
>TRBJ2-7|TRBV6-6|14
ASSPDRFESSYEQY
>TRBJ1-1|TRBV6-5|12
ASSRDTLNTEAF
>TRBJ2-3|TRBV24-1|12
ATSETGGTDTQY
>TRBJ1-2|TRBV7-2|13
ASSGQGAQLYGYT
>TRBJ2-7|TRBV27|13
ASSPWGTSSYEQY
>TRBJ2-5|TRBV7-2|14
ASSNRDRGGQETQY
>TRBJ1-5|TRBV7-2|11
ASSAQGNQPQH
>TRBJ2-6|TRBV5-4|15
ASSQGQGRSGANVLT
>TRBJ1-1|TRBV30|15
AWSVGRITLMNTEAF
>TRBJ1-1|TRBV7-2|14
ASSLGQGLPNTEAF
>TRBJ2-2|TRBV9|13
ASSVSGLNTGELF
>TRBJ2-1|TRBV11-3|14
ASSRTSGVKGNEQF